Described below is a single T cell receptor (beta chain) sequence and its context. Its matching antigen is unknown. TCRdb re-called the RT-PCR reads with MiXCR, one entry per CDR3 protein. Found here are hundreds of thousands of distinct CDR3 sequences, 9.5% to 15% of them singletons; the top ten hold about 7.8%. Germline V gene sequence: CDR1 MNHEY, CDR2 SVGAGI. V gave up 2 bases and J gave up 3 bases; unmatched junction bases: 5. The CDR3 consists of 17 residues. This sample is drawn from a study of response to subunit inactivated influenza vaccine. Study-wide findings and caveats: Authors suggested few new T cells are recruited by each seasonal influenza vaccination.

The chain couples TRBV6-5 to TRBJ2-7, with 15 bases lining up with TRBD2. Sequences were derived from non-naive T cells sorted from PBMCs, sampled approximately 15 days before vaccination. The clonotype originates from a man over 45 who received an inactivated influenza vaccine. The CDR3 loop is CASSYGTSGGRLYEQYF. In nucleotides, the CDR3 is TGTGCCAGCAGTTACGGGACTAGCGGGGGGCGACTCTACGAGCAGTACTTC.